This T cell receptor (beta chain) comes out of a study of blood T cells in healthy people across ages. Next came a second PCR, run for about 7 to 12 cycles, which used a sample-barcoded 5' primer along with a J-beta primer mix. With 12 random nucleotides, a template-switch adaptor tagged each individual cDNA molecule. One entry per CDR3 protein results from TCRdb running MiXCR on the 5' RACE reads. The sample holds hundreds of thousands of distinct CDR3 sequences, 58% seen once. Regarding this clonotype: Its antigen is currently unknown.

The ends were cut back, 9 bases at V and 4 bases at J, with 14 bases in the middle. Per germline, CDR1 KGHDR and CDR2 SFDVKD. The CDR3 runs to 13 residues. General study points: Long-lived and aged donors differed, with more naive CD4+ cells and higher diversity in the long-lived. Older age coincided with a roughly linear decline in TCR beta diversity per million T cells.

The chain employs TRBV24-1 and TRBJ2-5, with no clear D. Sample: blood. The TCR sequence derives from a man younger than 45 in good health. CDR3 amino acids: CATGDGVRETQYF. Written as DNA, the CDR3 is TGTGCCACCGGAGATGGGGTACGAGAGACCCAGTACTTC.